In this sample, the clone carrying this T cell receptor beta chain turned up many times. This sample is part of a study of T cells in Graves' hyperthyroidism and ophthalmopathy. Study at large: Once the initial diagnosis was made, peripheral blood was obtained before any treatment.

This CDR3 is built from 14 residues. V lost 5 bases to trimming and J lost 5 bases, with 12 bases between them. The germline V gene has CDR1 SGHAT and CDR2 FQNNGV. RNA transcripts gave rise to amplified TCR beta CDR3 regions. HTBI primers drove first-round RT-PCR of the TCR CDR3. TCRdb re-derived calls from the multiplex PCR reads in MiXCR, one entry per CDR3 protein. Among under 400,000 distinct CDR3 sequences listed, around 15% were seen once. The receptor was isolated from a woman aged 55 to 70 with Graves' ophthalmopathy. The specimen sequenced was blood. V and J are TRBV11-2 and TRBJ2-2, with D possibly TRBD2 on 5 matching bases. In nucleotides, the CDR3 is TGTGCCAGCAGCGTCATCCGGGGAACCGGGGAGCTGTTTTTT. Its protein product is CASSVIRGTGELFF.